These 4 T cell receptor beta chains were all obtained from the same sample, sequenced in a study of T cell responses to AZD1222 COVID-19 vaccine. Method: immunoSEQ multiplex PCR; TCRdb's copy keeps in-frame clones and lacks some. The sample yields about 88,000 clones, about 93% seen once. Source: peripheral blood, taken on day 0 of MenACWY control vaccination. These receptors all come from an adult in good health.

This clone was detected a few times. The CDR3 loop is CASSFSEDSGNTIYF. The DNA of the CDR3 is TGTGCCAGCAGCTTCTCGGAGGACTCTGGAAACACCATATATTTT. The V and J genes are TRBV5-5 and TRBJ1-3; no clear D. V lost 2 bases, J lost 0 bases, and 9 bases lay in between. The CDR3 runs 15 residues. Per the germline V gene, CDR1 is SGHKS and CDR2 is YYEKEE (reference sequence).

The chain carries TRBV5-1 and TRBJ2-1; D not certain. Trimming removed 9 bases at V and 3 bases at J, with 19 bases between. In germline, CDR1 is SGHRS, CDR2 YFSETQ. CDR3 length: 15 amino acids. CDR3 nucleotide sequence: TGCGCCACGCGACCGACGTCGCGACTCTACAATGAGCAGTTCTTC. Protein product: CATRPTSRLYNEQFF.

V and J are TRBV21-1 and TRBJ2-1; TRBD1, as called in the table, went unchecked against the DNA. TRBV21-1 is a listed pseudogene. The CDR3 contains 21 residues. DNA for the CDR3: TGTGCCAGCAGCAAGTACCGGGACAGGGCCTATTGGCGGGTCTCCTACAATGAGCAGTTCTTC. This gives the protein CASSKYRDRAYWRVSYNEQFF.

The chain uses TRBV7-8 and TRBJ2-7, with TRBD1 matching 7 bases. CDR3 length equals 14 residues. The V gene end was trimmed by 3 bases and the J gene end by 3 bases; junction bases not matched to a gene: 5. Germline values: CDR1 SGHVS, CDR2 FQNEAQ. The CDR3 sequence: CASSFGTDVYEQYF. As DNA, the CDR3 is TGTGCCAGCAGCTTCGGGACAGATGTCTACGAGCAGTACTTC.